The next 25 T cell receptor beta chains were all read from a single sample in a study of blood T cell repertoires in COVID-19. Clones were sequenced by immunoSEQ multiplex PCR, and TCRdb holds only the in-frame ones, with some missing. Among about 300,000 clones, about 88% were seen once, and the ten largest hold roughly 1.5%. The material sequenced was peripheral blood. The receptors come from a human donor with COVID-19, enrolled during active disease. The donor label of this sample is uncertain.

CDR3: CASSQGGPNSPLHF. The DNA for the CDR3 is TGTGCCAGCAGCCAAGGGGGCCCTAATTCACCCCTCCACTTT. The J gene is TRBJ1-6, the V gene TRBV3-1 (or the pseudogene TRBV3-2), with D tentatively TRBD1 (5 bases). V was cut by 1 base and J by 6 bases, with 7 bases left in between. This CDR3 comprises 14 residues. Germline values: CDR1 LGHDT, CDR2 YNNKEL (reference sequence).

The chain combines TRBV5-1 with TRBJ2-2; TRBD2 might be the D (6 bases). Germline V gives CDR1 SGHRS, CDR2 YFSETQ. There are 15 residues in the CDR3. V was trimmed by 7 bases and J by 7 bases, leaving 20 bases between them. In DNA form, the CDR3 reads TGCGCCAGCGAACCTCAGGCGGGATCGTACGGGGAGCTGTTTTTT. Encoded protein: CASEPQAGSYGELFF.

DNA of the CDR3: TGTGCCAGCAGCTTTCAGGGGTTCTCCTACGAGCAGTACTTC. It specifies CASSFQGFSYEQYF. The chain combines TRBV11-2 with TRBJ2-7, with a weak D call TRBD1 (6 bases). This CDR3 contains 14 residues. The ends were cut back, 3 bases at V and 0 bases at J, with 9 bases in the middle. Germline CDR1 is SGHAT and CDR2 is FQNNGV.

The chain has TRBV18 and TRBJ2-7; D is perhaps TRBD2 (5 bases). The CDR3 sequence is 12 residues long. Trimming shortened V by 3 bases and J by 2 bases, and 5 bases separated the two germline ends. Germline loops: CDR1 KGHSH, CDR2 LQKENI. The CDR3 DNA reads TGTGCCAGCTCACCCGGGACCTACGAGCAGTACTTC. As protein: CASSPGTYEQYF. The full variable domain, with the rest looked up from reference TRBV18 and TRBJ2-7, is NAGVMQNPRHLVRRRGQEARLRCSPMKGHSHVYWYRQLPEEGLKFMVYLQKENIIDESGMPKERFSAEFPKEGPSILRIQQVVRGDSAAYFCASSPGTYEQYFGPGTRLTVT.

The rearrangement links TRBV27 to TRBJ2-3, with D maybe TRBD1 (6 bases). Germline CDR1 MNHEY, CDR2 SMNVEV (reference sequence). The CDR3 has 15 residues. The V gene lost 4 bases and the J gene lost 2 bases, with 13 bases spanning the gap. The CDR3 protein is CASSSRYRDTDTQYF. As DNA, the CDR3 is TGTGCCAGCAGTTCCCGGTACAGGGACACAGATACGCAGTATTTT.

J is TRBJ2-2 and V is TRBV28, with 11 nucleotides matching TRBD1. The CDR3 extends over 14 amino acids. Germline V gene data show CDR1 as MDHEN and CDR2 as SYDVKM. The V segment lost 4 bases and the J segment 6 bases; nucleotides outside the gene matches: 1. CDR3 nucleotides: TGTGCCAGCAGTTGGACAGGGGGCGCCGGGGAGCTGTTTTTT. Amino acid sequence: CASSWTGGAGELFF.

The CDR3 DNA reads as TGTGCCAGCAGCCCCCGGATAGGAGGGACTGAAGCTTTCTTT. Amino acid sequence: CASSPRIGGTEAFF. The rearrangement links TRBV5-4 to TRBJ1-1; D is unresolved. V lost 4 bases to trimming and J lost 5 bases, with 15 bases between them. This CDR3 is 14 amino acids long. In germline, CDR1 is SGHNT, CDR2 YYREEE (reference sequence).

V is TRBV6-5 and J is TRBJ1-1; 7 positions agree with TRBD1. J gave up 3 bases and V 11 bases, and 15 bases lay outside the gene matches. Germline loops: CDR1 MNHEY, CDR2 SVGAGI. This CDR3 is 15 amino acids long. In DNA, the CDR3 is TGTGCCGGAATTCCTAGGGACAGCAGTTACACTGAAGCTTTCTTT. It specifies CAGIPRDSSYTEAFF.

This clone was observed a single time. The V call is TRBV18, the J call TRBJ2-5; D uncertain. Per the germline V gene, CDR1 is KGHSH and CDR2 is LQKENI. The CDR3 length is 11 residues. The V end lost 4 bases, the J end lost 2 bases, and 2 bases lay between the germline ends. CDR3 coding DNA: TGTGCCAGCTCACTACAAGAGACCCAGTACTTC. Translating it yields CASSLQETQYF.

This chain connects TRBV7-2 to TRBJ1-6, with TRBD1 matching 7 bases. The CDR3 contains 15 residues. V shed 5 bases, J shed 7 bases, and the junction held 8 bases outside the gene matches. Germline V gene data show CDR1 as SGHTA and CDR2 as FQGNSA. CDR3 bases: TGTGCCAGCAGCCCTACGGGACAGAAGAATTCACCCCTCCACTTT. As protein: CASSPTGQKNSPLHF. The entire variable domain, with the rest obtained from reference TRBV7-2 and TRBJ1-6, is as follows: GAGVSQSPSNKVTEKGKDVELRCDPISGHTALYWYRQSLGQGLEFLIYFQGNSAPDKSGLPSDRFSAERTGGSVSTLTIQRTQQEDSAVYLCASSPTGQKNSPLHFGNGTRLTVT.

The rearrangement uses TRBV5-1 and TRBJ2-7; possibly TRBD2 for D (6 bases). V was trimmed by 4 bases and J by 3 bases, leaving 17 bases between them. This CDR3 region has 15 residues. CDR1 is SGHRS and CDR2 is YFSETQ in the germline V gene. As DNA, the CDR3 is TGCGCCAGCAGCCCGGAGGGGCAGATTAACTACGAGCAGTACTTC. This gives the protein CASSPEGQINYEQYF.

The chain is built from TRBV7-9 and TRBJ2-2; D perhaps matches TRBD2 (6 bases). V lost 4 bases, J lost 4 bases, and 16 bases lay in between. Germline V lookup: CDR1 SEHNR, CDR2 FQNEAQ (reference sequence). The CDR3 contains 16 residues. CDR3 bases: TGTGCCAGCAGCTCCGCCCGGGGGTCTCCCACCGGGGAGCTGTTTTTT. Translating it yields CASSSARGSPTGELFF.

The chain carries TRBV19 and TRBJ2-3; no reliable D call. The germline V and J ends were trimmed by 5 bases and 3 bases, with 15 bases remaining between them. This CDR3 is 15 amino acids long. Germline V gene sequence: CDR1 LNHDA, CDR2 SQIVND (reference sequence). CDR3 sequence (DNA): TGTGCCAGTAGTTTAACCCATCCTAGAACAGATACGCAGTATTTT. Translated: CASSLTHPRTDTQYF.

The chain joins TRBV18 to TRBJ1-2; 8 bases are shared with TRBD1. V lost 4 bases, J lost 7 bases, and 14 bases stayed unmatched. The CDR3 covers 16 residues. Germline V gene sequence: CDR1 KGHSH, CDR2 LQKENI. The CDR3 reads CASSLSSQGALGGYTF. In nucleotides, the CDR3 is TGTGCCAGCTCACTCTCATCCCAGGGGGCGCTGGGTGGCTACACCTTC.

This chain uses TRBV7-2 with TRBJ1-2; D ambiguous. In germline, CDR1 is SGHTA, CDR2 FQGNSA. V shed 2 bases and J shed 7 bases, with 20 bases lying between them. This CDR3 is built from 16 residues. CDR3: CASSLLSISVRGGYTF. The CDR3 nucleotides are TGTGCCAGCAGCTTATTGAGTATATCAGTTCGCGGTGGCTACACCTTC.

V usage is TRBV23-1 and J usage is TRBJ2-3, with 10 nucleotides matching TRBD2. TRBV23-1 is an ORF, and what it does is uncertain. V lost 2 bases and J lost 0; bases outside the gene matches: 5. This CDR3 contains 17 residues. The CDR3 region is CASSQAILAGSTDTQYF. The CDR3 DNA reads as TGCGCCAGCAGTCAAGCTATACTAGCGGGGAGCACAGATACGCAGTATTTT.

The chain has TRBV6-5 and TRBJ1-3; 7 bases align to TRBD1. The junction had 3 bases not matched to a gene; V was cut back by 0 bases and J by 1 base. Looked up from germline, CDR1 is MNHEY and CDR2 is SVGAGI. This CDR3 region has 16 residues. Here the CDR3 reads CASSYSDRESGNTIYF. The CDR3 DNA reads TGTGCCAGCAGTTACTCTGACAGGGAATCTGGAAACACCATATATTTT.

The chain recombines TRBV5-6 with TRBJ1-3; possibly TRBD1 for D (5 bases). Looked up from germline, CDR1 is SGHDT and CDR2 is YYEEEE. Trimming removed 2 bases from V and 4 bases from J, with 7 bases in between. CDR3 length: 13 amino acids. The CDR3 region has the DNA TGTGCCAGCAGCTTCAGGGCCGGAAACACCATATATTTT. This encodes CASSFRAGNTIYF. Variable domain in full (rest from reference TRBV5-6 and TRBJ1-3): DAGVTQSPTHLIKTRGQQVTLRCSPKSGHDTVSWYQQALGQGPQFIFQYYEEEERQRGNFPDRFSGHQFPNYSSELNVNALLLGDSALYLCASSFRAGNTIYFGEGSWLTVV.

The chain has TRBV18 and TRBJ2-3, with D possibly TRBD1 on 6 matching bases. The germline V gene has CDR1 KGHSH and CDR2 LQKENI. The CDR3 extends over 15 amino acids. V shed 2 bases and J shed 2 bases, with 11 bases lying between them. The CDR3 sequence is CASSPFQGNTDTQYF. CDR3 sequence (DNA): TGTGCCAGCTCACCATTCCAGGGGAACACAGATACGCAGTATTTT.

The V call is TRBV4-3, the J call TRBJ1-4, with a possible D match to TRBD1 (5 bases). Germline-derived CDR1 and CDR2 are LGHNA and YSLEER. This CDR3 spans 15 amino acids. The V gene lost 0 bases and the J gene lost 7 bases, with 12 bases spanning the gap. CDR3 sequence (DNA): TGCGCCAGCAGCCAAGATCTAACAGGTTCTGAAAAACTGTTTTTT. Its protein product is CASSQDLTGSEKLFF.

The CDR3 DNA is TGCGCCAGCAGCGACACACCATCGGGGGAAAAACTGTTTTTT. This codes for CASSDTPSGEKLFF. The V call is TRBV5-1, the J call TRBJ1-4; D unclear. This CDR3 is built from 14 residues. Germline V CDR1 and CDR2: SGHRS, YFSETQ. V gave up 4 bases and J gave up 8 bases, with 15 bases separating them. Full variable domain (rest looked up from reference TRBV5-1 and TRBJ1-4): KAGVTQTPRYLIKTRGQQVTLSCSPISGHRSVSWYQQTPGQGLQFLFEYFSETQRNKGNFPGRFSGRQFSNSRSEMNVSTLELGDSALYLCASSDTPSGEKLFFGSGTQLSVL.

V and J are TRBV28 and TRBJ1-5, with 7 bases identical to TRBD1. The CDR3 sequence is 14 residues long. Looked up from germline, CDR1 is MDHEN and CDR2 is SYDVKM. V dropped 6 bases and J dropped 8; count of bases not matched to a gene: 10. CDR3 loop: CASSLGQQFEPQHF. The CDR3 DNA sequence: TGTGCCAGCAGCCTGGGACAGCAGTTTGAGCCCCAGCATTTT.

J is TRBJ1-1 and V is TRBV28, with D possibly being TRBD1 (6 bases). This CDR3 has 12 residues. Germline V gene lookup returns CDR1 MDHEN and CDR2 SYDVKM. Trimming left V 6 bases short and J 7 bases short, with 12 bases between. CDR3 residues: CASRQGHLEAFF. DNA of the CDR3: TGTGCCAGCAGGCAGGGGCACCTTGAAGCTTTCTTT.

CDR3: CASSGQIYNSPLHF. CDR3 DNA: TGTGCCAGCAGCGGACAGATTTATAATTCACCCCTCCACTTT. This chain connects TRBV25-1 to TRBJ1-6, with D possibly being TRBD1 (6 bases). V shed 6 bases and J shed 4 bases, with 10 bases lying between them. The CDR3 covers 14 residues. Germline CDR1 MGHDK, CDR2 SYGVNS.

The V and J genes are TRBV6-1 and TRBJ1-4, with unresolved D. The germline gives CDR1 MNHNS, CDR2 SASEGT. CDR3 size: 14 residues. The germline V and J ends were trimmed by 1 base and 10 bases, with 13 bases remaining between them. The CDR3 sequence is CASSEGHSGGKLFF. DNA of the CDR3: TGTGCCAGCAGTGAAGGGCACAGTGGAGGAAAACTGTTTTTT.